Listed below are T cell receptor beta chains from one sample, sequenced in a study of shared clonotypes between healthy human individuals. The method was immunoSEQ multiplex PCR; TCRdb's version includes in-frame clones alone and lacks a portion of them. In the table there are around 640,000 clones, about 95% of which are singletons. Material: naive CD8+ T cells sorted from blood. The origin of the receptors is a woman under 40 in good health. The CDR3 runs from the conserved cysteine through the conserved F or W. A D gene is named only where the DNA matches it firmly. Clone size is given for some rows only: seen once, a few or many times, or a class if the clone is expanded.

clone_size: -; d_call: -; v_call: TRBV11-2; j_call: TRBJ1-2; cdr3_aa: CASSLVRGGGYTF; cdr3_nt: TGTGCCAGCAGCTTAGTGAGGGGAGGCGGCTACACCTTC
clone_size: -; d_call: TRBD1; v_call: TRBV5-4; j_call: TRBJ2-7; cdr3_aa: CASRYGTGTEQYF; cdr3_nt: TGTGCCAGCAGATATGGGACAGGCACCGAGCAGTACTTC
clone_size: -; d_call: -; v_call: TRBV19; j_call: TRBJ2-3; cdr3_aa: CASSMETFSTDTQYF; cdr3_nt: TGTGCCAGTAGTATGGAAACCTTTAGCACAGATACGCAGTATTTT
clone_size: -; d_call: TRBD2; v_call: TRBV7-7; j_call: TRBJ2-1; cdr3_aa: CASSLGPMVAGAGEQFF; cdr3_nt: TGTGCCAGCAGCTTGGGGCCCATGGTAGCGGGAGCGGGTGAGCAGTTCTTC
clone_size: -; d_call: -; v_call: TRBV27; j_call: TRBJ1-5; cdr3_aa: CASNKLGGGNQPQHF; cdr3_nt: TGTGCCAGCAACAAGCTAGGGGGTGGAAATCAGCCCCAGCATTTT
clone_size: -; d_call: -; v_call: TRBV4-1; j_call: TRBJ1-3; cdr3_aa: CASSQRGQLGNTIYF; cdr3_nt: TGCGCCAGCAGCCAACGTGGACAGCTTGGAAACACCATATATTTT
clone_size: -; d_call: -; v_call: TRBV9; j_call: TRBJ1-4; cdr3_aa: CASSPTGSANEKLFF; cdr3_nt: TGTGCCAGCAGCCCTACAGGTTCGGCTAATGAAAAACTGTTTTTT
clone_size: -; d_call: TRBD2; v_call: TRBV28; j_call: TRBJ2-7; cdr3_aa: CASSSTSGIHEQYF; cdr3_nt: TGTGCCAGCAGTTCCACTAGCGGAATACACGAGCAGTACTTC
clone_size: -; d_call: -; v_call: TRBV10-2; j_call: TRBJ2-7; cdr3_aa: CASSESGSSYEQYF; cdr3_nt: TGCGCCAGCAGTGAGTCAGGGAGCTCCTACGAGCAGTACTTC
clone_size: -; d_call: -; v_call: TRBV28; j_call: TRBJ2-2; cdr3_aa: CASSLTLSGELFF; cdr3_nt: TGTGCCAGCAGTCTCACTTTGAGCGGGGAGCTGTTTTTT
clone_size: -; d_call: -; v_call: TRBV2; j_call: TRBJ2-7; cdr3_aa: CASSEAGRPYEQYF; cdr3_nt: TGTGCCAGCAGTGAAGCGGGGAGACCCTACGAGCAGTACTTC
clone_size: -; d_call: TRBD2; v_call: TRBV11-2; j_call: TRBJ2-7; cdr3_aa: CASSLGTSGFYEQYF; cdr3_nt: TGTGCCAGCAGCTTAGGGACTAGCGGCTTTTACGAGCAGTACTTC
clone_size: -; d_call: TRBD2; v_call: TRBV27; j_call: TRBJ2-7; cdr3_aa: CASSMTSGHSYEQYF; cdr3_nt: TGTGCCAGCAGCATGACTAGCGGGCACTCCTACGAGCAGTACTTC
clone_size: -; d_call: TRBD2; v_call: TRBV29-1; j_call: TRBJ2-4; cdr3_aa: CSVEGTGLVIAKNIQYF; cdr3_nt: TGCAGCGTAGAAGGAACGGGACTAGTTATAGCCAAAAACATTCAGTACTTC
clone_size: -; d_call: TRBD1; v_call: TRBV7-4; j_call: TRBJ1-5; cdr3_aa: CASSNWTGTNQPQHF; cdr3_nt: TGTGCCAGCAGCAATTGGACAGGAACCAATCAGCCCCAGCATTTT
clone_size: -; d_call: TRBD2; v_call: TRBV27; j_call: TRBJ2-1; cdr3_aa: CASSGTSGIREQFF; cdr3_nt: TGTGCCAGCAGCGGGACTAGCGGGATCCGAGAGCAGTTCTTC
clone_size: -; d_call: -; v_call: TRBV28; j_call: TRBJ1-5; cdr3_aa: CASSPAPGLQPQHF; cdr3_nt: TGTGCCAGCAGCCCCGCCCCGGGGTTACAGCCCCAGCATTTT
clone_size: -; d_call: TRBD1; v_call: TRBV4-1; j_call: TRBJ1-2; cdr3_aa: CASSPDRAYGYTF; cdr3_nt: TGCGCCAGCAGTCCGGACAGGGCCTATGGCTACACCTTC
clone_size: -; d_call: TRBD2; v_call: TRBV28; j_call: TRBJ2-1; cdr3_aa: CASSGGLAGVYNEQFF; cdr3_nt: TGTGCCAGCAGTGGGGGACTAGCGGGAGTCTACAATGAGCAGTTCTTC
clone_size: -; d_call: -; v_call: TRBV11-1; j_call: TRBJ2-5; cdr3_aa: CASSHLQGPQETQYF; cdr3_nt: TGTGCCAGCAGCCACTTACAGGGTCCCCAAGAGACCCAGTACTTC
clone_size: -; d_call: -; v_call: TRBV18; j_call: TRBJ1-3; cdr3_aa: CASSPEAYISGNTIYF; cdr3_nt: TGTGCCAGCTCACCCGAAGCGTACATCTCTGGAAACACCATATATTTT
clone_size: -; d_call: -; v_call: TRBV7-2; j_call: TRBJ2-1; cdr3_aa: CASSLAASYNEQFF; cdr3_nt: TGTGCCAGCAGCTTAGCAGCTTCCTACAATGAGCAGTTCTTC
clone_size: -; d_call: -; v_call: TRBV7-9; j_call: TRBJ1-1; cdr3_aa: CASRGDVGAEAFF; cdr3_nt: TGTGCCAGCAGAGGGGACGTCGGGGCTGAAGCTTTCTTT
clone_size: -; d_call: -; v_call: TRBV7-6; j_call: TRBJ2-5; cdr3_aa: CASSLGRDETQYF; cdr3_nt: TGTGCCAGCAGCTTAGGCAGGGACGAGACCCAGTACTTC
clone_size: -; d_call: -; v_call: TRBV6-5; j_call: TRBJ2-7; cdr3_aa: CASCPAGGMGEQYF; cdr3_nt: TGTGCCAGCTGTCCTGCCGGGGGCATGGGCGAGCAGTACTTC
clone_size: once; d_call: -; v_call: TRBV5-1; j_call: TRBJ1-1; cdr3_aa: CASRGSRGSEAFF; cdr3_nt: TGCGCCAGCAGGGGGAGCCGGGGGTCTGAAGCTTTCTTT
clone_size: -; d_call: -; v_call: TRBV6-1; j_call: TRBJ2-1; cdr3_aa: CASTAGNNEQFF; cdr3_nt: TGTGCCAGCACGGCGGGTAACAATGAGCAGTTCTTC
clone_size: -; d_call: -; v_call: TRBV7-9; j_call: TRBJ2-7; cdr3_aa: CASSLPTGAEQYF; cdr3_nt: TGTGCCAGCAGCTTACCTACCGGGGCCGAGCAGTACTTC
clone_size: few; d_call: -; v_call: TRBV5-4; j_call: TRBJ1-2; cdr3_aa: CASSPPLGDGYTF; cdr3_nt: TGTGCCAGCAGCCCCCCACTAGGAGATGGCTACACCTTC
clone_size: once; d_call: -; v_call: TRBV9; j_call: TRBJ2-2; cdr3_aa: CASKSYTGELFF; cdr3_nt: TGTGCCAGCAAGAGCTACACCGGGGAGCTGTTTTTT
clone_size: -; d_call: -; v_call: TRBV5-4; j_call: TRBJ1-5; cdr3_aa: CASSPGRDQPQHF; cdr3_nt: TGTGCCAGCAGCCCGGGACGAGATCAGCCCCAGCATTTT
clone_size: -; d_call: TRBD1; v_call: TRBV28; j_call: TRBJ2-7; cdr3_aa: CASRLPGQAYEQYF; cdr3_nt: TGTGCCAGCCGCTTACCGGGACAGGCCTACGAGCAGTACTTC
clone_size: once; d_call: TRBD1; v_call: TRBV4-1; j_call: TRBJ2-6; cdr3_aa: CASSHRQGEAGANVLTF; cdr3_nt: TGCGCCAGCAGCCATAGACAGGGTGAGGCTGGGGCCAACGTCCTGACTTTC
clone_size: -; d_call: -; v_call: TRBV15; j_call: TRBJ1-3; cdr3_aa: CATSRASGAFHGNTIYF; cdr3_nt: TGTGCCACCAGCAGGGCTTCAGGGGCTTTTCATGGAAACACCATATATTTT
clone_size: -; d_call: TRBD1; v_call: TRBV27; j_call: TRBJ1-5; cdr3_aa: CASSSTTGGIQPQHF; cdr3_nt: TGTGCCAGCAGTTCAACGACAGGGGGGATACAGCCCCAGCATTTT
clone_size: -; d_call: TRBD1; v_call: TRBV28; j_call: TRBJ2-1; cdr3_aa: CASSLWGQGVNEQFF; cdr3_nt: TGTGCCAGCAGTTTATGGGGGCAGGGGGTCAATGAGCAGTTCTTC